Listed below are T cell receptor beta chains from one sample, sequenced in a study of regulatory T cells in long-lasting Graves disease. From the multiplex PCR reads, TCRdb called clonotypes with MiXCR, one entry per CDR3 protein. The sample has 200,000 to 250,000 distinct CDR3 sequences, approximately 18% seen once. This same sample was also part of a study on T cells in Graves' hyperthyroidism and ophthalmopathy.

This material consisted of peripheral blood mononuclear cells (PBMCs), taken at new diagnosis, from a patient treated with antithyroid drugs. The receptor source for this set is a woman aged 25 to 39 with Graves disease. Both conserved end residues are part of each CDR3. The order of the fields is clone size, D gene, V gene, J gene, CDR3 protein, CDR3 DNA. D genes are given only for firm matches. Not all rows give a size; the values are once, few, many and, for expanded clones, a class.

many,-,TRBV12-5,TRBJ1-4,CASGLVGGIEKLFF,TGTGCTAGTGGTTTGGTAGGGGGGATAGAAAAACTGTTTTTT
many,-,TRBV3-1,TRBJ1-3,CASSLTGGNTIYF,TGTGCCAGCAGCCTGACAGGAGGAAACACCATATATTTT
many,-,TRBV5-4,TRBJ2-2,CASSLVDTGELFF,TGTGCCAGCAGCCTTGTAGACACCGGGGAGCTGTTTTTT
-,-,TRBV6-5,TRBJ2-1,CASSYRAGARDNEQFF,TGTGCCAGCAGTTACCGTGCCGGGGCCAGGGACAATGAGCAGTTCTTC
many,-,TRBV20-1,TRBJ1-1,CSGEADTGGTEAFF,TGCAGTGGTGAGGCGGACACCGGTGGGACTGAAGCTTTCTTT
many,TRBD1,TRBV7-8,TRBJ1-4,CASSFGTGKVRGAEKLFF,TGTGCCAGCAGTTTCGGGACAGGGAAGGTGAGGGGAGCTGAAAAACTGTTTTTT
many,-,TRBV24-1,TRBJ1-2,CATSDGQLYGYTF,TGTGCCACCAGTGACGGACAGCTCTATGGCTACACCTTC
many,TRBD1,TRBV28,TRBJ2-5,CASSLRTGPEQETQYF,TGTGCCAGCAGTCTCCGGACAGGCCCTGAACAGGAGACCCAGTACTTC
many,-,TRBV7-2,TRBJ1-1,CASSLDRQRSEAFF,TGTGCCAGCAGCTTAGATAGACAGCGGTCGGAAGCTTTCTTT
many,TRBD2,TRBV7-2,TRBJ2-7,CASSFRRGASYEQYF,TGTGCCAGCAGCTTCAGGCGGGGGGCCTCCTACGAGCAGTACTTC
few,-,TRBV27,TRBJ1-1,CASSFSTFQARAFF,TGTGCCAGCAGTTTCTCAACCTTTCAGGCCCGGGCTTTCTTT
many,-,TRBV6-1,TRBJ1-2,CASSEASGNYGYTF,TGTGCCAGCAGTGAAGCGAGTGGGAACTATGGCTACACCTTC
few,TRBD2,TRBV4-1,TRBJ2-2,CASSQDGSGRTGELFF,TGCGCCAGCAGCCAAGATGGTAGCGGGCGCACCGGGGAGCTGTTTTTT
many,-,TRBV28,TRBJ1-5,CASSSQGSYSNQPQHF,TGTGCCAGCAGCTCTCAGGGAAGTTATAGCAATCAGCCCCAGCATTTT
large,-,TRBV11-2,TRBJ1-1,CASSPRGAVEAFF,TGTGCCAGCAGCCCTCGGGGAGCCGTTGAAGCTTTCTTT
many,TRBD1,TRBV6-2/TRBV6-3,TRBJ2-7,CAISRDSVSYEQYF,TGTGCCATCAGCCGGGACAGTGTCTCCTACGAGCAGTACTTC
many,-,TRBV6-1,TRBJ1-2,CASSEDGQGYGYTF,TGTGCCAGCAGTGAAGATGGGCAGGGGTATGGCTACACCTTC
many,TRBD2,TRBV7-9,TRBJ2-3,CASSLGGRRGTDTQYF,TGTGCCAGCAGCTTGGGAGGGAGGAGGGGCACAGATACGCAGTATTTT
many,-,TRBV5-1,TRBJ1-4,CASSLAESQEKLFF,TGCGCCAGCAGCTTGGCGGAGTCTCAGGAAAAACTGTTTTTT
-,TRBD2,TRBV10-3,TRBJ2-2,CAISFGLAGETGELFF,TGTGCCATCAGTTTCGGGCTAGCGGGAGAGACCGGGGAGCTGTTTTTT
many,-,TRBV6-2/TRBV6-3,TRBJ2-7,CASSEGGSHYEQYF,TGTGCCAGCAGTGAAGGCGGCAGTCACTACGAGCAGTACTTC
few,-,TRBV10-2,TRBJ2-3,CASSDGPGADTQYF,TGCGCCAGCAGTGATGGGCCTGGGGCAGATACGCAGTATTTT
many,TRBD2,TRBV20-1,TRBJ2-1,CSALYGGANNEQFF,TGCAGTGCTCTCTACGGGGGGGCTAACAATGAGCAGTTCTTC
many,TRBD1,TRBV27,TRBJ1-1,CASSWTGVRDTEAFF,TGTGCCAGCAGTTGGACAGGGGTTCGGGACACTGAAGCTTTCTTT
-,TRBD2,TRBV4-2,TRBJ2-3,CASSQDSLAGALGAGTDTQYF,TGTGCCAGCAGCCAAGATAGCCTAGCGGGGGCCCTGGGGGCTGGCACAGATACGCAGTATTTT
many,TRBD2,TRBV6-1,TRBJ2-1,CASSDAGTRDEQFF,TGTGCCAGCAGTGATGCCGGGACTAGGGATGAGCAGTTCTTC
-,TRBD2,TRBV27,TRBJ2-4,CDSSPVGSGSIKNIQYF,TGTGACAGCAGTCCCGTCGGTAGCGGGAGTATCAAGAACATTCAGTACTTC
many,TRBD2,TRBV19,TRBJ2-7,CASSITPGLAEKQYF,TGTGCCAGTAGTATCACCCCAGGACTAGCCGAGAAGCAGTACTTC
few,-,TRBV5-4,TRBJ1-5,CASSLERDQPQHF,TGTGCCAGCAGCTTGGAACGTGATCAGCCCCAGCATTTT
many,TRBD1,TRBV27,TRBJ1-4,CASSFISGQGIEKLFF,TGTGCCAGCAGTTTTATCTCGGGACAGGGCATAGAAAAACTGTTTTTT
-,TRBD1,TRBV12-3/TRBV12-4,TRBJ1-6,CASSPAGTGEFSYNSPLHF,TGTGCCAGCAGTCCCGCCGGGACAGGGGAGTTCTCCTATAATTCACCCCTCCACTTT
-,TRBD2,TRBV29-1,TRBJ2-1,CSGVGGLAQSSYNEQFF,TGCAGCGGCGTTGGAGGACTAGCACAGAGCTCCTACAATGAGCAGTTCTTC
many,-,TRBV28,TRBJ2-7,CASQTLPWTDAHF,TGTGCCAGCCAAACCCTGCCCTGGACGGACGCCCACTTC
-,-,TRBV19,TRBJ1-2,CASHLNYGYTF,TGTGCCAGTCATTTGAACTATGGCTACACCTTC
-,TRBD1,TRBV11-3,TRBJ1-1,CASRLGTGMNTEAFF,TGTGCCAGCAGGCTCGGGACAGGCATGAACACTGAAGCTTTCTTT
many,TRBD2,TRBV9,TRBJ2-1,CASSVGAGLYNEQFF,TGTGCCAGCAGCGTAGGAGCGGGGCTCTACAATGAGCAGTTCTTC
many,-,TRBV5-1,TRBJ2-2,CASSHPANRLNTGELFF,TGCGCCAGCAGCCACCCGGCTAATCGACTGAACACCGGGGAGCTGTTTTTT
many,-,TRBV6-1,TRBJ2-6,CASIKTPTSGANVLTF,TGTGCCAGTATTAAAACACCCACCTCTGGGGCCAACGTCCTGACTTTC
few,-,TRBV18,TRBJ1-4,CASSPNLIPGPLGNEKLFF,TGTGCCAGCTCACCTAACCTTATACCGGGACCCCTGGGTAATGAAAAACTGTTTTTT
many,-,TRBV12-3/TRBV12-4,TRBJ2-3,CASSRRRRTSTDTQYF,TGTGCCAGCAGTCGCCGAAGACGGACTAGCACAGATACGCAGTATTTT
many,-,TRBV6-2/TRBV6-3,TRBJ1-1,CASSYSPGSNTEAFF,TGTGCCAGCAGTTACTCGCCGGGATCGAACACTGAAGCTTTCTTT
-,-,TRBV12-3/TRBV12-4,TRBJ1-6,CASSFSGIYNGRPINSPLHF,TGTGCCAGCAGTTTTAGTGGAATCTACAACGGACGACCGATAAATTCACCCCTCCACTTT
many,-,TRBV6-2/TRBV6-3,TRBJ2-7,CASSYAGLGGGYEQYF,TGTGCCAGCAGTTATGCCGGCCTCGGAGGGGGCTACGAGCAGTACTTC
many,-,TRBV28,TRBJ1-2,CASSLPLTGKDYGYTF,TGTGCCAGCAGTTTACCCCTTACAGGGAAGGATTATGGCTACACCTTC
-,-,TRBV6-1,TRBJ2-2,CASMGLQNTGELFF,TGTGCCAGCATGGGGCTACAGAACACCGGGGAGCTGTTTTTT
-,TRBD2,TRBV2,TRBJ2-7,CATSTSGRSYEQYF,TGTGCCACCAGTACTTCCGGGAGGTCCTACGAGCAGTACTTC
many,TRBD1,TRBV18,TRBJ2-1,CASSPPGQGSYNEQFF,TGTGCCAGCTCACCACCGGGACAGGGGTCCTACAATGAGCAGTTCTTC
many,-,TRBV6-5,TRBJ1-5,CASSYGPSNQPQHF,TGTGCCAGCAGTTACGGGCCGAGCAATCAGCCCCAGCATTTT
many,TRBD1,TRBV2,TRBJ1-2,CASTIMRTGHGYTF,TGTGCCAGCACTATCATGAGGACAGGTCATGGCTACACCTTC
many,-,TRBV20-1,TRBJ2-7,CSGGSTGEQYF,TGCAGTGGGGGGTCTACAGGCGAGCAGTACTTC
many,-,TRBV28,TRBJ2-7,CASSLWGKGTYEQYF,TGTGCCAGCAGTTTATGGGGGAAAGGGACCTACGAGCAGTACTTC
many,TRBD2,TRBV20-1,TRBJ2-7,CSARTGTSTLEQYF,TGCAGTGCTAGAACCGGGACTAGCACTCTCGAGCAGTACTTC
many,TRBD2,TRBV28,TRBJ2-1,CASRQTSGPYNEQFF,TGTGCCAGCAGACAGACTAGCGGTCCCTACAATGAGCAGTTCTTC
many,-,TRBV3-1,TRBJ1-1,CASSQAGGEAFF,TGTGCCAGCAGCCAGGCGGGGGGTGAAGCTTTCTTT
many,TRBD2,TRBV2,TRBJ2-1,CASSETAGGSYNEQFF,TGTGCCAGCAGTGAAACAGCGGGAGGTTCCTACAATGAGCAGTTCTTC
-,TRBD2,TRBV5-1,TRBJ2-1,CASSLEGSGRALNEQFF,TGCGCCAGCAGCTTGGAGGGTAGCGGGAGGGCCCTAAATGAGCAGTTCTTC
many,-,TRBV30,TRBJ2-2,CAWRKENTGELFF,TGTGCCTGGAGAAAGGAGAACACCGGGGAGCTGTTTTTT